One and the same sample provided the 18 T cell receptor beta chains below, sequenced in a study of blood T cell repertoires in COVID-19. Assay: immunoSEQ multiplex PCR; the TCRdb copy retains only in-frame clones and omits some. The sample consists of under 400,000 clones, more than 70% of them appearing once. Sequences were obtained from peripheral blood. The receptors were gathered from a woman aged 55-70 years with COVID-19, enrolled during active disease.

The genes are TRBV5-6 and TRBJ2-3, with 7 bases that match TRBD2. CDR1 is SGHDT, CDR2 YYEEEE, per germline. With 5 bases clipped from V and 4 bases from J, the junction kept 7 bases outside the gene matches. This CDR3 contains 14 residues. As DNA, the CDR3 is TGTGCCAGCAGTTTTGCGGGGGTCGCAGATACGCAGTATTTT. This gives the protein CASSFAGVADTQYF.

This chain joins TRBV7-9 and TRBJ1-1; TRBD1 matches 9 bases. The CDR3 runs 16 residues. The V segment lost 5 bases and the J segment 0 bases; nucleotides outside the gene matches: 7. Germline assignment: CDR1 SEHNR and CDR2 FQNEAQ (reference sequence). This CDR3 reads CASSPGQGVVNTEAFF. CDR3 DNA: TGTGCCAGCAGCCCGGGACAGGGTGTTGTGAACACTGAAGCTTTCTTT.

The chain combines TRBV5-6 with TRBJ2-2, with 7 nucleotides matching TRBD1. V gave up 0 bases and J gave up 7 bases; unmatched junction bases: 12. CDR1 and CDR2 (germline): SGHDT, YYEEEE. This CDR3 contains 17 residues. CDR3 amino acids: CASSLALRQGAYGELFF. DNA of the CDR3: TGTGCCAGCAGCTTGGCCCTGAGACAGGGAGCTTACGGGGAGCTGTTTTTT. The full variable domain, completed using reference TRBV5-6 and TRBJ2-2, is DAGVTQSPTHLIKTRGQQVTLRCSPKSGHDTVSWYQQALGQGPQFIFQYYEEEERQRGNFPDRFSGHQFPNYSSELNVNALLLGDSALYLCASSLALRQGAYGELFFGEGSRLTVL.

The chain combines TRBV10-3 with TRBJ1-5, with 12 bases aligning to TRBD1. The CDR3 sequence is 16 residues long. The J segment lost 3 bases and the V segment lost 3 bases, leaving 3 bases of the junction unmatched. Germline CDR1 and CDR2: ENHRY and SYGVKD. CDR3 DNA: TGTGCCATCAGTGAAGGGACAGGGGGCTTCAATCAGCCCCAGCATTTT. This translates into CAISEGTGGFNQPQHF.

The chain is built from TRBV11-2 and TRBJ1-5; D is undetermined. The CDR3 has 14 residues. Trimming shortened V by 4 bases and J by 1 base, and 8 bases separated the two germline ends. Germline CDR1 SGHAT, CDR2 FQNNGV. In DNA form, the CDR3 reads TGTGCCAGCAGCTCAGACACAAGCAATCAGCCCCAGCATTTT. Encoded protein: CASSSDTSNQPQHF.

The chain has TRBV7-9 and TRBJ1-4; unclear D gene. Germline values: CDR1 SEHNR, CDR2 FQNEAQ (reference sequence). There are 15 residues in the CDR3. The V and J ends lost 5 bases and 1 base respectively, with 11 bases between them. CDR3 nucleotides: TGTGCCAGCAGCCCCGGAGACGTAACTAATGAAAAACTGTTTTTT. Protein sequence: CASSPGDVTNEKLFF.

The chain is built from TRBV28 and TRBJ1-3; the match to TRBD1 covers 8 bases. CDR3 length equals 16 residues. The V gene end was trimmed by 4 bases and the J gene end by 4 bases; junction bases not matched to a gene: 9. Germline V lookup: CDR1 MDHEN, CDR2 SYDVKM. CDR3 amino acids: CASSSPPGQGGNTIYF. The CDR3 coding sequence is TGTGCCAGCAGTTCCCCCCCTGGACAGGGAGGAAACACCATATATTTT.

The chain couples TRBV4-1 to TRBJ1-3; no clear D gene. Germline CDR1 reads MGHRA; CDR2 reads YSYEKL. The germline V and J ends were trimmed by 0 bases and 2 bases, with 11 bases remaining between them. The CDR3 consists of 16 residues. CDR3 residues: CASSQDSVPPGNTIYF. DNA for the CDR3: TGCGCCAGCAGCCAAGACAGCGTCCCTCCTGGAAACACCATATATTTT.

V and J are TRBV9 and TRBJ2-7, with D unclear. Germline V CDR1 and CDR2: SGDLS, YYNGEE. The V end was cut by 5 bases, the J end by 1 base, with 16 bases between. The CDR3 is made up of 15 amino acids. The CDR3 DNA reads as TGTGCCAGCAGTCCTTCTTCCCTAAAATCCTACGAGCAGTACTTC. Protein product: CASSPSSLKSYEQYF.

The J gene is TRBJ1-1, the V gene TRBV27; 11 bases fit TRBD1. The CDR3 contains 14 residues. The junction had 5 bases not matched to a gene; V was cut back by 3 bases and J by 8 bases. Per the germline V gene, CDR1 is MNHEY and CDR2 is SMNVEV (reference sequence). The CDR3 coding sequence is TGTGCCAGCAGTTTTGGAGGACAGGGGGCGGAAGCTTTCTTT. Its protein product is CASSFGGQGAEAFF.

The genes are TRBV7-9 and TRBJ2-1; D may be TRBD2 (7 bases). Trimming left V 2 bases short and J 7 bases short, with 12 bases between. This CDR3 has 14 amino acids. CDR1 and CDR2 from the germline V gene are SEHNR and FQNEAQ (reference sequence). The CDR3 protein is CASSLRGAGNEQFF. The DNA of the CDR3 is TGTGCCAGCAGCTTACGGGGGGCGGGGAATGAGCAGTTCTTC. Supplemented by reference TRBV7-9 and TRBJ2-1, the full variable domain reads DTGVSQNPRHKITKRGQNVTFRCDPISEHNRLYWYRQTLGQGPEFLTYFQNEAQLEKSRLLSDRFSAERPKGSFSTLEIQRTEQGDSAMYLCASSLRGAGNEQFFGPGTRLTVL.

The J gene is TRBJ1-6, the V gene TRBV28; no reliable D call. The CDR3 contains 12 residues. The ends were cut back, 6 bases at V and 9 bases at J, with 9 bases in the middle. The V gene's germline CDR1 is MDHEN and CDR2 SYDVKM. Here the CDR3 DNA reads TGTGCCAGCAGCCGACTTCCTTCACCCCTCCACTTT. Translated, it gives CASSRLPSPLHF.

This clone was seen a single time. V and J are TRBV9 and TRBJ2-5; D is perhaps TRBD2 (6 bases). Trimming shortened V by 0 bases and J by 0 bases, and 18 bases separated the two germline ends. This CDR3 comprises 18 residues. Germline V gives CDR1 SGDLS, CDR2 YYNGEE. The CDR3 nucleotides are TGTGCCAGCAGCGTAGCTCGGGGACCTGGGGGGTACCAAGAGACCCAGTACTTC. This codes for CASSVARGPGGYQETQYF.

The gene calls are TRBV5-1 and TRBJ1-4; 10 bases are shared with TRBD1. Losses at the gene ends were 4 bases for V and 8 bases for J; bases not matched to a gene: 5. The CDR3 spans 14 residues. Germline loops: CDR1 SGHRS, CDR2 YFSETQ. Here the CDR3 DNA reads TGCGCCAGCAGCCAAGACAGGGGGCGCGAAAAACTGTTTTTT. Translated: CASSQDRGREKLFF.

This clone was seen more than once but under ten times. The rearrangement uses TRBV2 and TRBJ2-1, with TRBD2 as a possible D gene (6 bases). Germline loops: CDR1 SNHLY, CDR2 FYNNEI. This CDR3 is built from 15 residues. V was trimmed by 7 bases and J by 0 bases, leaving 13 bases between them. The CDR3 loop reads CASKREWSSYNEQFF. CDR3 sequence (DNA): TGTGCCAGCAAACGGGAGTGGAGCTCCTACAATGAGCAGTTCTTC.

V is TRBV7-9 and J is TRBJ1-2, with TRBD1 identical over 8 bases. Trimming took 6 bases from V and 2 from J; bases not matched to a gene: 8. This CDR3 has 15 amino acids. Germline CDR1 is SEHNR and CDR2 is FQNEAQ (reference sequence). The CDR3 DNA is TGTGCCAGCAGGTATTCCGGACAGGGAAACTATGGCTACACCTTC. The encoded protein is CASRYSGQGNYGYTF.

The chain has TRBV6-1 and TRBJ1-2, with 7 bases identical to TRBD1. The CDR3 totals 13 residues. Trimming removed 7 bases from V and 7 bases from J; junction bases left unmatched: 9. From germline, CDR1 is MNHNS and CDR2 SASEGT. CDR3 bases: TGTGCCAGCAATACAGGGGCCGTTCTTGGCTACACCTTC. Amino acids: CASNTGAVLGYTF.

The chain employs TRBV7-8 and TRBJ2-7, with D perhaps TRBD1 (6 bases). Germline CDR1 reads SGHVS; CDR2 reads FQNEAQ. Trimming removed 3 bases at V and 2 bases at J, with 14 bases between. The CDR3 sequence is 15 residues long. CDR3: CASSLIRTATYEQYF. CDR3 nucleotides: TGTGCCAGCAGCTTGATAAGGACAGCAACCTACGAGCAGTACTTC.